The T cell receptor (beta chain) described here comes from a study of blood T cell repertoires in COVID-19. Overall study context: Donors in the United States, Italy and Spain gave samples during acute or convalescent COVID-19.

The CDR3 consists of 17 residues. J was trimmed by 3 bases and V by 3 bases; bases with no gene match: 7. CDR1 and CDR2 from the germline V gene are LGHDT and YNNKEL (reference sequence). Authors' methods: From reference gene primer amplification, estimates of nucleated cell counts were derived. Here immunoSEQ multiplex PCR was the method, and the copy in TCRdb shows in-frame clones only, minus some. From that table come the V and J calls and clone size; the DNA was used to work out D and trimming. Counted here are approximately 240,000 clones, around 80% occurring once; the ten biggest clones make up 1.2% to 1.5%.

Sample: peripheral blood. The clonotype comes from a woman in her forties who had recovered from COVID-19. The chain has TRBV3-1 (or the pseudogene TRBV3-2) and TRBJ1-3, with 11 positions matching TRBD1. CDR3 sequence (DNA): TGTGCCAGCAGCCAGTACGGGACAGGGGGAAGTGGAAACACCATATATTTT. Translation gives CASSQYGTGGSGNTIYF.